This T cell receptor (beta chain) originates from a study of persistence of HIV-infected CD4 T cells. The libraries were made with immunoSEQ version 4 in survey mode. Profiling relied on immunoSEQ multiplex PCR, and the TCRdb table lists in-frame clones only, not all of them. The data contain 37,000 or so clones, about 91% of them seen just once; the ten biggest clones take up about 1.3%. Regarding the study as a whole: Within sorted populations, more oligoclonal TCRs accompanied more oligoclonal proviruses.

This clone was picked up one time. Its antigen is unidentified. Anti-CD3/anti-CD28 beads served as a nonspecific positive control stimulus. Sorting of responding CD4+ T cells relied on upregulated CD40 ligand together with CD69. Donors had CD4+ T cell counts above 400 cells/uL and were CMV-seropositive. This clonotype was obtained from an adult man with HIV who was CMV-seropositive. Sequenced material: CD4+ T cells sorted from PBMCs after approximately 20-hour stimulation, taken from a patient who received antiretroviral therapy.

DNA of the CDR3: TGTGCCTGGAGTGCAAGCGACCTTAATGAAAAACTGTTTTTT. It yields the protein CAWSASDLNEKLFF. The chain links TRBV30 to TRBJ1-4; no clear D gene. The CDR3 runs to 14 residues. V shed 1 base and J shed 4 bases, with 10 bases lying between them. Looked up from germline, CDR1 is GTSNPN and CDR2 is SVGIG (reference sequence).